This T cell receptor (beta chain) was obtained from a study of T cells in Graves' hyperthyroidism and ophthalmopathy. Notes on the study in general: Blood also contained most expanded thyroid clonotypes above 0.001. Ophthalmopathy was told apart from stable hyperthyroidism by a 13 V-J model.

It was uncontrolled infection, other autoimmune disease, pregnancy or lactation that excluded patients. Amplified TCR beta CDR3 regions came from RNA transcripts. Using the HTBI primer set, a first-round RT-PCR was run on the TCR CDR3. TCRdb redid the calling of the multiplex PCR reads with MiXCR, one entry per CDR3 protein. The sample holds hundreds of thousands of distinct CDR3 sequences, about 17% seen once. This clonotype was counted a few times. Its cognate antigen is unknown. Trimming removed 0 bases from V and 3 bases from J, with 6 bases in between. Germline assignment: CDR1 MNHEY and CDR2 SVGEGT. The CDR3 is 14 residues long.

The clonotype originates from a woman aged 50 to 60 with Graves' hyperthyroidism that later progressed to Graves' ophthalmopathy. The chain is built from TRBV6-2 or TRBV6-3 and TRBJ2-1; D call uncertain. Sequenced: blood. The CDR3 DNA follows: TGTGCCAGCAGTTACTCAGTCAGCTACAATGAGCAGTTCTTC. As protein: CASSYSVSYNEQFF.